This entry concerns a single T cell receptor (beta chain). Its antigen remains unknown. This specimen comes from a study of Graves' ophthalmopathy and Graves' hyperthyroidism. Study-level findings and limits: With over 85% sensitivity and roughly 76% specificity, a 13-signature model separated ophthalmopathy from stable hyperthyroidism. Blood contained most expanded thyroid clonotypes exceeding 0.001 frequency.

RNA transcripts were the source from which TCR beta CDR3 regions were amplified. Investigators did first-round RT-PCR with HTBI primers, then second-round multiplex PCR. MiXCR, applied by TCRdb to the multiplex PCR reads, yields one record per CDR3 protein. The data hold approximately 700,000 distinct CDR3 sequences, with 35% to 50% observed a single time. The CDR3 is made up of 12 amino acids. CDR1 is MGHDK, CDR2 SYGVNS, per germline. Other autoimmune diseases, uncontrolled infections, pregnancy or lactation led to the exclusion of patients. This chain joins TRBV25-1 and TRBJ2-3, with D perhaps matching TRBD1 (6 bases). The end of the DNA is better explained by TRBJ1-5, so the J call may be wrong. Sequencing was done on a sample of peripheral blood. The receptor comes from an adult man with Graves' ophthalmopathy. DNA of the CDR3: TGTGCCAGCAGTGAATGGACAGATACGCAGCATTTT. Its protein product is CASSEWTDTQHF.